These 30 T cell receptor beta chains came from one sample sequenced in a study of T cells in Graves' hyperthyroidism and ophthalmopathy. From RNA transcripts, TCR beta CDR3 regions were amplified. HTBI primers were the set used in a first-round RT-PCR of the TCR CDR3. TCRdb re-analysed the multiplex PCR reads in MiXCR, keeping a single row per CDR3 protein. The sample lists almost 600,000 distinct CDR3 sequences; roughly 13% were seen once. The sequencing input was blood. The receptors come from a woman aged 30 to 39 with Graves' hyperthyroidism that later progressed to Graves' ophthalmopathy.

This clonotype was seen at least ten times. The gene calls are TRBV18 and TRBJ1-4; D is perhaps TRBD1 (5 bases). Trimming took off 6 bases at V and 3 bases at J, with 11 bases between the two ends. The CDR3 extends over 14 amino acids. The germline V gene encodes CDR1 KGHSH and CDR2 LQKENI. The CDR3 bases are TGTGCCAGCTCTTTGACAGCAGCTAATGAAAAACTGTTTTTT. It yields the protein CASSLTAANEKLFF.

This clonotype appeared many times. The rearrangement uses TRBV19 and TRBJ2-1; 10 nucleotides agree with TRBD2. The J segment lost 5 bases and the V segment lost 3 bases, leaving 19 bases of the junction unmatched. Germline loops: CDR1 LNHDA, CDR2 SQIVND (reference sequence). The CDR3 is made up of 20 amino acids. CDR3 residues: CASSISQWIAGGHPHNEQFF. The CDR3 DNA sequence: TGTGCCAGTAGTATCAGTCAGTGGATAGCGGGAGGCCATCCCCACAATGAGCAGTTCTTC.

In its sample, this clonotype was seen many times. The V and J genes are TRBV27 and TRBJ2-2, with 9 bases aligning to TRBD1. CDR1 and CDR2 from the germline V gene are MNHEY and SMNVEV (reference sequence). This CDR3 has 14 residues. V gave up 7 bases and J gave up 3 bases; unmatched junction bases: 3. The CDR3 DNA reads TGTGCCAGCAAAAGGACAGGGGACACCGGGGAGCTGTTTTTT. Translating gives CASKRTGDTGELFF.

CDR3 residues: CSARDPGYEQYF. The CDR3 DNA sequence: TGCAGTGCTAGAGATCCGGGCTACGAGCAGTACTTC. The chain uses TRBV20-1 and TRBJ2-7, with D hard to call. This CDR3 comprises 12 residues. Germline values: CDR1 DFQATT, CDR2 SNEGSKA (reference sequence). Trimming removed 0 bases at V and 3 bases at J, with 6 bases between.

This clonotype was found many times. This rearrangement joins TRBV28 to TRBJ2-2; D is unclear. This CDR3 is 15 amino acids long. CDR1 is MDHEN, CDR2 SYDVKM, per germline. V lost 0 bases to trimming and J lost 4 bases, with 9 bases between them. As DNA, the CDR3 is TGTGCCAGCAGTTTATGGAGTAGCAGCACCGGGGAGCTGTTTTTT. Its translation is CASSLWSSSTGELFF.

This clonotype has just a few counts. This chain links TRBV27 with TRBJ1-1, with 7 bases lining up with TRBD1. The germline CDR1 and CDR2 sequences are MNHEY and SMNVEV (reference sequence). J was trimmed by 5 bases and V by 5 bases; bases with no gene match: 8. This CDR3 is 14 amino acids long. DNA of the CDR3: TGTGCCAGCAGTCCACGACAGGGTGGAACTGAAGCTTTCTTT. As protein: CASSPRQGGTEAFF.

For this clonotype: A much larger clone sits a single nucleotide away, making a read error possible. This sequence joins TRBV7-8 and TRBJ2-7; 8 bases align to TRBD2. The CDR3 runs to 16 residues. Germline CDR1 and CDR2: SGHVS and FQNEAQ. The V gene end was trimmed by 1 base and the J gene end by 3 bases; junction bases not matched to a gene: 8. The CDR3 spells CASSLVLSGSYYEQYF. CDR3 sequence (DNA): TGTGCCAGCAGCTTAGTTTTGAGCGGGAGCTACTACGAGCAGTACTTC.

In regard to this clonotype: Given a much more abundant clone one base away, this may be a read error. The rearrangement links TRBV10-3 to TRBJ2-7; 7 bases are a match to TRBD2. CDR1 is ENHRY and CDR2 is SYGVKD in the germline V gene. The CDR3 has 12 residues. V lost 8 bases and J lost 4; bases outside the gene matches: 5. As DNA, the CDR3 is TGTGCCATCCGGGAGGCGCCTTACGAGCAGTACTTC. It yields the protein CAIREAPYEQYF.

This clonotype was observed a handful of times. The chain has TRBV10-3 and TRBJ2-5, with a possible D match to TRBD2 (5 bases). CDR3 size: 16 residues. V was pared by 0 bases and J by 3 bases, with 14 bases between. CDR1 is ENHRY and CDR2 is SYGVKD in the germline V gene. The CDR3 sequence is CAISESVGLEKETQYF. The DNA for the CDR3 is TGTGCCATCAGTGAGTCCGTCGGACTTGAAAAAGAGACCCAGTACTTC.

This clonotype was recorded at least ten times. CDR3 sequence reads: CSAGGREQFF. Written as DNA, the CDR3 is TGCAGTGCAGGGGGGCGCGAGCAGTTCTTC. V and J are TRBV20-1 and TRBJ2-1, with D perhaps being TRBD1 or TRBD2 (6 bases each). Germline CDR1 and CDR2: DFQATT and SNEGSKA (reference sequence). V lost 6 bases to trimming and J lost 10 bases, with 10 bases between them. The CDR3 has 10 amino acids.

This clonotype was counted ten times or more. The chain couples TRBV28 to TRBJ1-2, with TRBD1 as a possible D gene (5 bases). Trimming removed 10 bases from V and 4 bases from J, with 13 bases in between. The CDR3 loop spans 12 amino acids. Germline V CDR1 and CDR2: MDHEN, SYDVKM. CDR3 sequence reads: CATTQVVYGYTF. The CDR3 region has the DNA TGTGCCACCACACAGGTAGTCTATGGCTACACCTTC.

Only a few counts were recorded for this clonotype. V is TRBV20-1 and J is TRBJ2-5, with D hard to call. This CDR3 contains 14 residues. Per the germline V gene, CDR1 is DFQATT and CDR2 is SNEGSKA (reference sequence). The V end lost 6 bases, the J end lost 2 bases, and 16 bases lay between the germline ends. CDR3 bases: TGCAGTGCCCTACATCCTGGAAGGCAAGAGACCCAGTACTTC. Translated, it gives CSALHPGRQETQYF.

J is TRBJ1-2 and V is TRBV5-6; 8 positions agree with TRBD1. The V segment lost 5 bases and the J segment 6 bases; nucleotides outside the gene matches: 12. Germline V gene data show CDR1 as SGHDT and CDR2 as YYEEEE. This CDR3 contains 15 residues. The chain's CDR3 is CASSLPDRAIHGYTF. CDR3 DNA: TGTGCCAGCAGTTTACCGGACAGGGCGATTCATGGCTACACCTTC.

This clonotype was recorded at least ten times. This rearrangement joins TRBV10-3 to TRBJ1-5, with 8 bases fitting TRBD1. The CDR3 sequence is 14 residues long. CDR1 is ENHRY and CDR2 is SYGVKD in the germline V gene. V was pared by 5 bases and J by 6 bases, with 6 bases of the junction left unmatched. As DNA, the CDR3 is TGTGCCATCAGTACCGGACAGGGTTCTCAGCCCCAGCATTTT. Protein: CAISTGQGSQPQHF.

This clonotype was detected many times. This chain connects TRBV7-2 to TRBJ2-5; D gene ambiguous. Trimming left V 1 base short and J 2 bases short, with 17 bases between. The CDR3 has 17 amino acids. The germline V gene encodes CDR1 SGHTA and CDR2 FQGNSA. The CDR3 loop reads CASSLGLEFRLQETQYF. The CDR3 DNA sequence: TGTGCCAGCAGCTTAGGATTGGAGTTTCGCCTGCAAGAGACCCAGTACTTC.

This clonotype was seen at least ten times. The V and J genes are TRBV9 and TRBJ2-3, with 8 bases identical to TRBD1. J gave up 1 base and V 3 bases, and 1 base lay outside the gene matches. Germline lookup yields CDR1 SGDLS and CDR2 YYNGEE. The length of the CDR3 is 14 residues. CDR3: CASSADRGTDTQYF. The CDR3 coding sequence is TGTGCCAGCAGCGCGGACAGGGGCACAGATACGCAGTATTTT.

This clonotype appeared many times. The chain combines TRBV28 with TRBJ1-1; unclear D gene. The length of the CDR3 is 15 residues. Germline CDR1 is MDHEN and CDR2 is SYDVKM. Trimming took off 5 bases at V and 3 bases at J, with 16 bases between the two ends. The DNA of the CDR3 is TGTGCCAGCAGTCCCGTATTGGGAGCAGACACTGAAGCTTTCTTT. Its protein product is CASSPVLGADTEAFF.

This clonotype was recorded a few times. A much bigger clone sits one base away, suggesting this may be a read error. This sequence joins TRBV28 and TRBJ1-5; D gene unclear. Germline V CDR1 and CDR2: MDHEN, SYDVKM. CDR3 length: 15 amino acids. Trimming cost V 2 bases and J 0 bases, with 8 bases left between them. DNA for the CDR3: TGTGCCAGCAGTTTAACGGGTTATAGCAATCAGCCCCAGCATTTT. Translating it yields CASSLTGYSNQPQHF.

This clonotype rates as large. This chain connects TRBV27 to TRBJ1-1, with unresolved D. Per germline, CDR1 MNHEY and CDR2 SMNVEV (reference sequence). V was cut by 9 bases and J by 4 bases, with 12 bases left in between. CDR3 length: 12 residues. The CDR3 loop reads CASRKGATEAFF. CDR3 DNA sequence: TGTGCCAGTCGAAAGGGTGCCACTGAAGCTTTCTTT.

This rearrangement joins TRBV7-3 to TRBJ1-1, with a weak D call TRBD1 (5 bases). Germline V gives CDR1 SGHTA, CDR2 FQGTGA. V lost 4 bases, J lost 11 bases, and 17 bases lay in between. The CDR3 runs 13 residues. CDR3 sequence reads: CASSSRRGEGAFF. In DNA form, the CDR3 reads TGTGCCAGCAGCTCCCGCCGGGGCGAGGGGGCTTTCTTT.

The sample holds a few counts of this clonotype. The chain carries TRBV9 and TRBJ1-2, with 10 bases matching TRBD1. This CDR3 is 16 amino acids long. J gave up 4 bases and V 2 bases, and 8 bases lay outside the gene matches. Germline V CDR1 and CDR2: SGDLS, YYNGEE. In DNA form, the CDR3 reads TGTGCCAGCAGCGTGGACCATGGGACAGGGGTCTATGGCTACACCTTC. Protein: CASSVDHGTGVYGYTF.

This clonotype has at least ten counts. V gene TRBV7-9 combines with J gene TRBJ2-1; D ambiguous. The CDR3 extends over 12 amino acids. Trimming stripped 7 bases from V and 10 bases from J, with 14 bases between. CDR1 and CDR2 from the germline V gene are SEHNR and FQNEAQ (reference sequence). CDR3 amino acids: CASTPGLQEQFF. CDR3 in DNA: TGTGCCAGCACCCCTGGGCTACAGGAGCAGTTCTTC.

This clonotype has ten or more counts. The J gene is TRBJ2-7, the V gene TRBV2; 7 bases match TRBD2. CDR1 is SNHLY and CDR2 is FYNNEI in the germline V gene. V was pared by 6 bases and J by 2 bases, with 7 bases of the junction left unmatched. The CDR3 covers 14 residues. The CDR3 spells CASSMASGPYEQYF. The CDR3 DNA is TGTGCCAGCAGCATGGCTAGCGGACCCTACGAGCAGTACTTC.

A note on this clonotype: Possible read error: a much larger clone is one base away. The chain links TRBV20-1 to TRBJ2-3; D is unclear. The CDR3 loop spans 12 amino acids. V gave up 6 bases and J gave up 4 bases, with 11 bases separating them. From germline, CDR1 is DFQATT and CDR2 SNEGSKA (reference sequence). The CDR3 nucleotides read TGCAGTGCCCAGTATGGCGCAGATACGCAGTATTTT. This translates into CSAQYGADTQYF.

This clonotype was counted a single time. CDR3 amino acids: CASSFRGALYNEQFF. The DNA of the CDR3 is TGTGCCAGCAGTTTTCGGGGGGCCCTGTACAATGAGCAGTTCTTC. This rearrangement joins TRBV28 to TRBJ2-1; perhaps TRBD2 as D (7 bases). This CDR3 is 15 amino acids long. V shed 3 bases and J shed 4 bases, with 13 bases lying between them. The germline gives CDR1 MDHEN, CDR2 SYDVKM. Variable domain in full (rest from reference TRBV28 and TRBJ2-1): DVKVTQSSRYLVKRTGEKVFLECVQDMDHENMFWYRQDPGLGLRLIYFSYDVKMKEKGDIPEGYSVSREKKERFSLILESASTNQTSMYLCASSFRGALYNEQFFGPGTRLTVL.

This clonotype was counted ten times or more. The chain recombines TRBV20-1 with TRBJ2-1; 8 positions agree with TRBD2. Germline CDR1 and CDR2: DFQATT and SNEGSKA (reference sequence). Trimming cost V 6 bases and J 7 bases; bases outside gene matches: 11. The CDR3 loop spans 14 amino acids. The CDR3 sequence is CSADSGREVNEQFF. Here the CDR3 DNA reads TGCAGTGCGGACTCGGGGCGGGAGGTGAATGAGCAGTTCTTC.

This clonotype was detected many times. The rearrangement uses TRBV29-1 and TRBJ2-1, with 7 bases aligning to TRBD2. In germline, CDR1 is SQVTM, CDR2 ANQGSEA. J lost 13 bases, V lost 0 bases, and 6 bases had no gene match. CDR3 length: 12 residues. CDR3 sequence: CSVEDSGGLQFF. CDR3 DNA: TGCAGCGTTGAAGACTCGGGAGGTCTCCAGTTCTTC.

This clonotype was recorded only once. A much larger clone lies one base from this, so it may be a read error. The CDR3 spells CASSLYTGDEAFF. The DNA for the CDR3 is TGTGCCAGCAGCTTGTACACAGGGGATGAAGCTTTCTTT. V usage is TRBV7-3 and J usage is TRBJ1-1; 7 bases align to TRBD1. Germline V lookup: CDR1 SGHTA, CDR2 FQGTGA. V lost 3 bases, J lost 7 bases, and 5 bases stayed unmatched. The CDR3 is made up of 13 amino acids.

This clonotype was recorded at least ten times. The chain recombines TRBV7-9 with TRBJ1-1, with D possibly being TRBD1 (6 bases). V was pared by 1 base and J by 4 bases, with 16 bases between. The germline gives CDR1 SEHNR, CDR2 FQNEAQ (reference sequence). CDR3 length equals 16 residues. The CDR3 DNA reads as TGTGCCAGCAGCTTAGAAGGGCGGGGACACTCCACTGAAGCTTTCTTT. It is translated as CASSLEGRGHSTEAFF.

The sample holds a few counts of this clonotype. The chain carries TRBV6-4 and TRBJ2-7, with 13 bases lining up with TRBD2. Trimming at V came to 5 bases and at J to 6 bases, leaving 7 bases not matched to a gene. CDR3 length: 15 amino acids. The germline gives CDR1 MRHNA, CDR2 SNTAGT. The CDR3 here is CASSPGLAGAGEQYF. CDR3 nucleotides: TGTGCCAGCAGTCCCGGACTAGCGGGAGCCGGCGAGCAGTACTTC.